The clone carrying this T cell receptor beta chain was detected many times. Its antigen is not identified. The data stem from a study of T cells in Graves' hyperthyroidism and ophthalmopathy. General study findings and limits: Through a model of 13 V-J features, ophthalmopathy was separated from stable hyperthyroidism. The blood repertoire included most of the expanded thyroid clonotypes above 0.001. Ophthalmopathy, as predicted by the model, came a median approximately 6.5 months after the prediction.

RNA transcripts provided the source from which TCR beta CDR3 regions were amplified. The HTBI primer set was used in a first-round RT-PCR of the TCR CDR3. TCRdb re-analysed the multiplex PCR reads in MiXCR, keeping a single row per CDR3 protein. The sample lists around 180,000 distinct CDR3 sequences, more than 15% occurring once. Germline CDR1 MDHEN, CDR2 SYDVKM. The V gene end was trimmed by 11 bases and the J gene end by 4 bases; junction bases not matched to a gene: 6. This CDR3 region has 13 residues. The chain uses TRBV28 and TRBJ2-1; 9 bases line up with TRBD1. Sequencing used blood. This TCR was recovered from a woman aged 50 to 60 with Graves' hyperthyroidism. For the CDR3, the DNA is TGTGCCGCGCGGGACAGGGCGTACAATGAGCAGTTCTTC. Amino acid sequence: CAARDRAYNEQFF.